The entry below describes one TCR beta chain. Its antigen is currently unknown. These data come from a study of identical twins. The authors used template switching to add a universal primer site and gave cDNA unique molecular identifiers. A single record per CDR3 protein comes from TCRdb applying MiXCR to the 5' RACE reads. The data show roughly 1.6 million distinct CDR3 sequences, with about 32% seen just once and more than 0.25% held by the top ten. V was cut by 0 bases and J by 3 bases, with 15 bases left in between. CDR1 and CDR2 from the germline V gene are MNHNY and SVGAGI (reference sequence). The CDR3 totals 16 residues. Study findings and constraints: Invariant MAIT and iNKT cells are populations that could partly confound zero-insertion analyses. The abundant beta clonotypes from cord blood had fewer insertions, and memory repertoires had none of this. Modelling underestimated the level of out-of-frame TCR alpha sharing observed in monozygotic twins.

The chain uses TRBV6-6 and TRBJ2-7; D gene ambiguous. The specimen was cord blood. The clonotype was recovered from a newborn girl in good health. Written as DNA, the CDR3 is TGTGCCAGCAGTTACTCGAATCGTCTAATTTACTACGAGCAGTACTTC. Its translation is CASSYSNRLIYYEQYF.